This T cell receptor beta chain was captured in a study of cytomegalovirus exposure and HLA in healthy donors. Study summary: Researchers found that about 84% of 350 to 500 genotyped donors fell within the Caucasian-associated ancestry cluster.

The CDR3 extends over 15 amino acids. V gave up 5 bases and J gave up 7 bases; unmatched junction bases: 10. Germline values: CDR1 SGHTA, CDR2 FQGNSA. General observations from the study: Indistinguishable V segments, including TRBV6-2 and TRBV6-3, were excluded. In a later analysis, common viral pathogens appeared linked to several of the most significant clusters.

Primers included in the PCR were 60 Vbeta and 13 Jbeta primers. Sequenced by immunoSEQ multiplex PCR; TCRdb stores in-frame clones only, minus some. Of roughly 120,000 clones in the sample, 8.5% to 10% were seen once. As for this clone: The target antigen is unknown.

Source material: PBMCs. V gene TRBV7-2 combines with J gene TRBJ2-5; 10 bases agree with TRBD1. This clonotype was sampled from a man aged 25-45 years in good health and CMV-seronegative. This chain's CDR3 is CASSPGTGVLGTQYF. CDR3 nucleotide sequence: TGTGCCAGCAGCCCCGGGACAGGGGTTTTAGGGACCCAGTACTTC.